This paragraph covers one T cell receptor (beta chain) sequence. Its antigen is undetermined. This specimen comes from a study of OX40 agonist ivuxolimab in advanced cancers. On the study more broadly: The group had a mean age of around 60 years, ranged from about 20 to 79, and was 80% to 90% male. Past anti-PD-1, anti-PD-L1 or anti-CTLA-4 therapy was accepted, and 40% to 45% had received some. Study-wide points: Nonresponders, in some cases, also had low normalized T-cell clonal expansion.

Any history of autoimmune disease or systemic immunosuppression disqualified patients. Sequencing used immunoSEQ multiplex PCR; TCRdb keeps in-frame clones, though not all of them. The table records 60,000 to 100,000 clones, around 90% of them present only once. The CDR3 has 15 residues. The V and J ends lost 3 bases and 4 bases, in that order; junction bases with no gene match: 5. Germline V gives CDR1 MNHEY, CDR2 SMNVEV (reference sequence). Here the sequenced sample was CD4+ or CD8+ T cells sorted from blood, taken in a trial of the OX40 agonist ivuxolimab. V usage is TRBV27 and J usage is TRBJ2-2, with TRBD2 identical over 7 bases. The receptor's source is an adult with an advanced solid tumor such as melanoma, head and neck, liver or kidney cancer. The CDR3 region is CASSFSSGITGELFF. The CDR3 bases are TGTGCCAGCAGTTTCTCTAGCGGCATCACCGGGGAGCTGTTTTTT.